This passage covers 29 T cell receptor beta chains from one sample sequenced in a study of shared clonotypes between healthy human individuals. The naive CD8 population came from CD45RO-negative cells selected for CCR7, without terminally differentiated effector memory CD45RA+ cells. TCRdb's copy holds only in-frame clones and misses some; the assay was immunoSEQ multiplex PCR. The table includes under 850,000 clones, nearly 95% detected once. Sequencing was carried out using naive CD8+ T cells sorted from blood. The receptors were gathered from a man under 40 in good health.

This chain joins TRBV4-1 and TRBJ2-7; TRBD1 agrees at 9 bases. The ends lost 4 bases at V and 2 bases at J; junction bases unmatched: 6. Looked up from germline, CDR1 is MGHRA and CDR2 is YSYEKL. There are 15 residues in the CDR3. This CDR3 reads CASSLGTGRAYEQYF. For the CDR3, the DNA is TGCGCCAGCAGCCTGGGGACAGGGAGGGCCTACGAGCAGTACTTC.

V gene TRBV11-2 combines with J gene TRBJ2-4; TRBD2 matches 9 bases. Germline V gene lookup returns CDR1 SGHAT and CDR2 FQNNGV. The junction had 3 bases not matched to a gene; V was cut back by 0 bases and J by 9 bases. This CDR3 region has 14 residues. The CDR3: CASSLELAGIIQYF. CDR3 sequence (DNA): TGTGCCAGCAGCTTAGAACTAGCGGGTATCATTCAGTACTTC.

Comment on this clone: At one of its ends the junction is not consistent with the germline gene, which may arise from a read error. Other DNA sequences in the sample encode the same CDR3. This chain joins TRBV4-1 and TRBJ2-4; 10 bases align to TRBD1. The CDR3 length is 18 residues. Germline-derived CDR1 and CDR2 are MGHRA and YSYEKL. The CDR3 region has the DNA TGCGCCAGTAGCCACAACCCCGGGACAGGGGAGTCCAAAAACATTCAGTACTTC. This gives the protein CASSHNPGTGESKNIQYF.

This chain uses TRBV29-1 with TRBJ2-1, with D maybe TRBD1 (5 bases). CDR3 length equals 16 residues. The germline V and J ends were trimmed by 6 bases and 4 bases, with 22 bases remaining between them. Looked up from germline, CDR1 is SQVTM and CDR2 is ANQGSEA. DNA for the CDR3: TGCAGCGTCGCCGGCCGAGCAGGGTCCGAGTACAATGAGCAGTTCTTC. As protein: CSVAGRAGSEYNEQFF.

Concerning this clone: The sample holds other DNA sequences that translate to the same CDR3. The chain employs TRBV27 and TRBJ2-5; weak D call: TRBD2 (5 bases). The CDR3 runs to 14 residues. From germline, CDR1 is MNHEY and CDR2 SMNVEV (reference sequence). Deletions cut 2 bases from V and 5 bases from J, with 12 bases between. In DNA, the CDR3 is TGTGCCAGCAGTTTACTGGGCACGGGGGAGACCCAGTACTTC. As protein: CASSLLGTGETQYF.

The chain has TRBV5-4 and TRBJ2-7, with 13 bases lining up with TRBD2. CDR1 is SGHNT, CDR2 YYREEE, per germline (reference sequence). The CDR3 is made up of 17 amino acids. V shed 4 bases and J 2 bases; nucleotides not matched to a gene: 9. The DNA of the CDR3 is TGTGCCAGCAGCCGCGGACTAGCGGGAGCAGATACCTACGAGCAGTACTTC. Protein sequence: CASSRGLAGADTYEQYF.

The chain carries TRBV28 and TRBJ2-1, with no clear D. This CDR3 comprises 15 residues. V was pared by 5 bases and J by 8 bases, with 19 bases between. CDR1 and CDR2 from the germline V gene are MDHEN and SYDVKM. DNA of the CDR3: TGTGCCAGCAGTAAACTGGCAGGCCGTACCGATGAGCAGTTCTTC. Translation gives CASSKLAGRTDEQFF.

The rearrangement links TRBV9 to TRBJ2-1; 9 bases map to TRBD2. Germline V gene lookup returns CDR1 SGDLS and CDR2 YYNGEE. V lost 0 bases to trimming and J lost 6 bases; unmatched junction nucleotides: 4. The CDR3 spans 15 residues. CDR3 region: CASSVAGLAFNEQFF. The CDR3 DNA follows: TGTGCCAGCAGCGTAGCGGGACTAGCTTTCAATGAGCAGTTCTTC.

The chain couples TRBV5-1 to TRBJ1-4; D uncertain. Germline V gene lookup returns CDR1 SGHRS and CDR2 YFSETQ. The CDR3 contains 18 residues. V was trimmed by 4 bases and J by 0 bases, leaving 19 bases between them. CDR3: CASSAAKYGRTTNEKLFF. CDR3 bases: TGCGCCAGCAGCGCCGCTAAATACGGACGGACAACTAATGAAAAACTGTTTTTT.

This chain connects TRBV10-3 to TRBJ1-4; D uncertain. V shed 0 bases and J shed 7 bases, with 9 bases lying between them. CDR1 is ENHRY and CDR2 is SYGVKD in the germline V gene. This CDR3 contains 14 residues. CDR3 amino acids: CAISESSQVEKLFF. CDR3 sequence (DNA): TGTGCCATCAGTGAGTCGTCGCAGGTTGAAAAACTGTTTTTT.

CDR3: CASSAGTGWDTEAFF. CDR3 coding DNA: TGTGCCAGCAGCGCGGGGACAGGTTGGGACACTGAAGCTTTCTTT. The V and J genes are TRBV9 and TRBJ1-1; TRBD1 aligns across 8 bases. This CDR3 has 15 amino acids. V shed 3 bases and J 3 bases; nucleotides not matched to a gene: 7. From germline, CDR1 is SGDLS and CDR2 YYNGEE.

This chain uses TRBV15 with TRBJ2-7, with D uncertain. V was cut by 0 bases and J by 3 bases, with 9 bases left in between. Germline CDR1 reads LNHNV; CDR2 reads YYDKDF (reference sequence). This CDR3 spans 14 amino acids. CDR3 nucleotide sequence: TGTGCCACCAGCAGAGAGGTGGCTTTCTACGAGCAGTACTTC. Its translation: CATSREVAFYEQYF.

This chain links TRBV28 with TRBJ2-7, with D tentatively TRBD2 (6 bases). Trimming took 7 bases from V and 3 from J, leaving 16 bases between them. The CDR3 runs to 14 residues. The germline gives CDR1 MDHEN, CDR2 SYDVKM. The DNA of the CDR3 is TGTGCCAGCAATCCGACCGGGAGCTACTACGAGCAGTACTTC. Encoded protein: CASNPTGSYYEQYF. The full variable domain, rest sourced from reference TRBV28 and TRBJ2-7, is DVKVTQSSRYLVKRTGEKVFLECVQDMDHENMFWYRQDPGLGLRLIYFSYDVKMKEKGDIPEGYSVSREKKERFSLILESASTNQTSMYLCASNPTGSYYEQYFGPGTRLTVT.

The CDR3 loop reads CASSVTNTEAFF. The CDR3 DNA follows: TGTGCCAGCAGTGTGACAAACACTGAAGCTTTCTTT. The chain uses TRBV2 and TRBJ1-1; no definite D call. Germline V gene data show CDR1 as SNHLY and CDR2 as FYNNEI. V gave up 4 bases and J gave up 2 bases, with 5 bases separating them. This CDR3 comprises 12 residues.

V is TRBV18 and J is TRBJ2-7, with D possibly called TRBD1 or TRBD2 (5 bases each). This CDR3 is built from 13 residues. Trimming pared 3 bases from V and 6 bases from J, leaving 12 bases between. Germline CDR1 KGHSH, CDR2 LQKENI. The DNA for the CDR3 is TGTGCCAGCTCACCCGGGACCGAAGGCGAGCAGTACTTC. Its translation is CASSPGTEGEQYF.

The gene calls are TRBV5-8 and TRBJ2-1; 8 bases map to TRBD2. The CDR3 extends over 14 amino acids. Germline values: CDR1 SGHTS, CDR2 YDEGEE. V was clipped by 4 bases and J by 3 bases; unmatched bases: 3. The CDR3 loop is CASSPGLVYNEQFF. DNA of the CDR3: TGTGCCAGCAGCCCGGGACTAGTCTACAATGAGCAGTTCTTC. Supplemented by reference TRBV5-8 and TRBJ2-1, the full variable domain reads EAGVTQSPTHLIKTRGQQATLRCSPISGHTSVYWYQQALGLGLQFLLWYDEGEERNRGNFPPRFSGRQFPNYSSELNVNALELEDSALYLCASSPGLVYNEQFFGPGTRLTVL.

With respect to this clone: In this CDR3 the conserved last residue, phenylalanine or tryptophan, is missing, so a read error is likely. No DNA is shown, since the ends of the CDR3 on it are uncertain; the CDR3 is the one TCRdb lists. The chain is built from TRBV6-6 and TRBJ2-7. The CDR3 totals 11 residues, both ends included. Germline CDR1 MNHNY, CDR2 SVGAGI (reference sequence). This CDR3 reads CASTNHTITTL.

This CDR3 reads CASSFYSGGSPYEQYF. DNA for the CDR3: TGTGCCAGCAGCTTTTATTCAGGGGGCTCCCCCTACGAGCAGTACTTC. The genes are TRBV11-2 and TRBJ2-7; 8 bases are shared with TRBD1. CDR1 and CDR2 from the germline V gene are SGHAT and FQNNGV. Trimming cost V 3 bases and J 2 bases; bases outside gene matches: 9. This CDR3 is built from 16 residues.

The V call is TRBV28, the J call TRBJ1-4; D is possibly TRBD1 (5 bases). The germline CDR1 and CDR2 sequences are MDHEN and SYDVKM. This CDR3 spans 15 amino acids. Deletions cut 5 bases from V and 4 bases from J, with 14 bases between. CDR3 residues: CASSRLRDFNEKLFF. The CDR3 DNA reads as TGTGCCAGCAGTCGCCTCCGGGACTTTAATGAAAAACTGTTTTTT.

The chain recombines TRBV6-8 with TRBJ2-5; the match to TRBD1 covers 7 bases. Germline CDR1 MNHGY, CDR2 SAAAGT. The CDR3 has 13 residues. V gave up 5 bases and J gave up 4 bases; unmatched junction bases: 4. CDR3 in amino acids: CASSRPGGETQYF. The CDR3 bases are TGTGCCAGCAGTCGCCCAGGGGGAGAGACCCAGTACTTC.

CDR3 sequence: CASSSLRQAPEAFF. CDR3 nucleotide sequence: TGCGCCAGCAGCTCATTACGGCAGGCCCCTGAAGCTTTCTTT. The V and J genes are TRBV5-1 and TRBJ1-1; D unresolved. The CDR3 is made up of 14 amino acids. CDR1 SGHRS and CDR2 YFSETQ come from the germline V gene. The V end was cut by 3 bases, the J end by 6 bases, with 15 bases between.

The V gene is TRBV7-3, the J gene TRBJ1-1; D gene uncertain. The V end lost 2 bases, the J end lost 5 bases, and 12 bases lay between the germline ends. The CDR3 is 14 residues long. CDR1 is SGHTA, CDR2 FQGTGA, per germline. The chain's CDR3 is CASSLAGSLTEAFF. The CDR3 DNA reads TGTGCCAGCAGCTTAGCGGGGAGCTTAACTGAAGCTTTCTTT. Full variable domain (remainder filled in from reference TRBV7-3 and TRBJ1-1): GAGVSQTPSNKVTEKGKYVELRCDPISGHTALYWYRQSLGQGPEFLIYFQGTGAADDSGLPNDRFFAVRPEGSVSTLKIQRTERGDSAVYLCASSLAGSLTEAFFGQGTRLTVV.

The genes are TRBV27 and TRBJ2-7; tentatively, D is TRBD1 or TRBD2 (5 bases each). Trimming cost V 4 bases and J 3 bases, with 16 bases left between them. CDR1 MNHEY and CDR2 SMNVEV come from the germline V gene (reference sequence). CDR3 length equals 15 residues. For the CDR3, the DNA is TGTGCCAGCAGTTCTATCGGGGTGGGGCACTACGAGCAGTACTTC. This sequence encodes CASSSIGVGHYEQYF.

The chain combines TRBV15 with TRBJ2-3; TRBD1 is a possible D gene (6 bases). V was shortened by 1 base and J by 0 bases, with 17 bases between the two germline ends. This CDR3 has 18 residues. Germline CDR1 and CDR2: LNHNV and YYDKDF (reference sequence). CDR3 amino acids: CATSRAGQGSSSTDTQYF. As DNA, the CDR3 is TGTGCCACCAGCAGAGCAGGGCAGGGGTCATCTAGCACAGATACGCAGTATTTT.

This chain links TRBV25-1 with TRBJ2-7; D remains unclear. V lost 0 bases, J lost 3 bases, and 3 bases lay in between. CDR3 length: 12 residues. Germline V CDR1 and CDR2: MGHDK, SYGVNS. The CDR3 coding sequence is TGTGCCAGCAGTGAATACCACTACGAGCAGTACTTC. Its protein is CASSEYHYEQYF.

The V gene is TRBV19, the J gene TRBJ2-1; 13 bases are shared with TRBD2. With 5 bases clipped from V and 5 bases from J, the junction kept 21 bases outside the gene matches. The length of the CDR3 is 21 residues. Germline V gene data show CDR1 as LNHDA and CDR2 as SQIVND (reference sequence). CDR3 in DNA: TGTGCCAGTAGTCCATCAAAGCCCGGGACTAGCGGGACTGGCCTAGACAATGAGCAGTTCTTC. It codes for CASSPSKPGTSGTGLDNEQFF.

V gene TRBV28 combines with J gene TRBJ2-6; D is perhaps TRBD1 (6 bases). Germline V gives CDR1 MDHEN, CDR2 SYDVKM. V lost 4 bases, J lost 3 bases, and 16 bases lay in between. This CDR3 region has 17 residues. CDR3 loop: CASSWDKGLGGANVLTF. CDR3 coding DNA: TGTGCCAGCAGTTGGGACAAGGGCCTTGGTGGGGCCAACGTCCTGACTTTC.

This chain uses TRBV7-9 with TRBJ2-7; TRBD2 matches at 12 bases. The V segment lost 2 bases and the J segment 4 bases; nucleotides outside the gene matches: 9. The V gene's germline CDR1 is SEHNR and CDR2 FQNEAQ (reference sequence). The CDR3 has 17 amino acids. The chain's CDR3 is CASSLSKTSGSAYEQYF. CDR3 bases: TGTGCCAGCAGCTTATCGAAGACTAGCGGGAGTGCGTACGAGCAGTACTTC.

This chain links TRBV28 with TRBJ2-1; D tentatively reads TRBD1 or TRBD2 (5 bases each). This CDR3 has 14 amino acids. Germline assignment: CDR1 MDHEN and CDR2 SYDVKM. V was trimmed by 3 bases and J by 6 bases, leaving 12 bases between them. CDR3 bases: TGTGCCAGCAGTTTCGTCGGGACCCTCAATGAGCAGTTCTTC. It is translated as CASSFVGTLNEQFF.